This passage covers 18 T cell receptor beta chains from one sample sequenced in a study of shared clonotypes between healthy human individuals. The data were produced by immunoSEQ multiplex PCR, yet TCRdb's version contains in-frame clones alone and is incomplete. The profile shows millions of clones, about 95% of them singletons. As defined, naive CD8 cells were CD45RO-negative and positively selected for CCR7, with terminally differentiated effector memory CD45RA+ cells excluded. Sequences were obtained from naive CD8+ T cells sorted from blood. The source is a man younger than 35 in good health.

V and J are TRBV6-6 and TRBJ2-6; 8 nucleotides match TRBD2. This CDR3 has 16 amino acids. Germline CDR1 MNHNY, CDR2 SVGAGI (reference sequence). The CDR3 is CAAELADLSGANVLTF. In nucleotides, the CDR3 is TGTGCTGCGGAACTAGCGGACCTCTCTGGGGCCAACGTCCTGACTTTC.

CDR3 nucleotide sequence: TGTGCCAGCTTACCCCCGGTGTTCCCAAATGAGCAGTTCTTC. This codes for CASLPPVFPNEQFF. This rearrangement joins TRBV25-1 to TRBJ2-1; D remains ambiguous. V lost 8 bases, J lost 7 bases, and 18 bases lay in between. CDR3 length: 14 residues. Germline assignment: CDR1 MGHDK and CDR2 SYGVNS. Variable domain in full (rest from reference TRBV25-1 and TRBJ2-1): EADIYQTPRYLVIGTGKKITLECSQTMGHDKMYWYQQDPGMELHLIHYSYGVNSTEKGDLSSESTVSRIRTEHFPLTLESARPSHTSQYLCASLPPVFPNEQFFGPGTRLTVL.

The chain recombines TRBV19 with TRBJ1-5; the D is unclear. The germline CDR1 and CDR2 sequences are LNHDA and SQIVND (reference sequence). The CDR3 totals 13 residues. V gave up 4 bases and J gave up 6 bases, with 10 bases separating them. The CDR3 region has the DNA TGTGCCAGTAGTAGAGGATCTCCTCAGCCCCAGCATTTT. It yields the protein CASSRGSPQPQHF.

The gene calls are TRBV27 and TRBJ2-7; possible D gene TRBD2, 6 bases. V lost 2 bases and J 3 bases, leaving 14 bases between the germline ends. The CDR3 spans 15 residues. Germline-derived CDR1 and CDR2 are MNHEY and SMNVEV (reference sequence). The CDR3 region is CASSLGGALYYEQYF. The CDR3 coding sequence is TGTGCCAGCAGTTTAGGAGGGGCCCTTTACTACGAGCAGTACTTC.

The chain uses TRBV5-8 and TRBJ1-5; the match to TRBD1 covers 8 bases. CDR1 and CDR2 from the germline V gene are SGHTS and YDEGEE. This CDR3 is built from 16 residues. V was pared by 4 bases and J by 0 bases, with 6 bases of the junction left unmatched. The DNA for the CDR3 is TGTGCCAGCAGCGCCAGGGGGCCTCATAGCAATCAGCCCCAGCATTTT. It is translated as CASSARGPHSNQPQHF.

About this clone itself: The sample contains more than one DNA sequence encoding this CDR3. DNA of the CDR3: TGCGCCAGCAGCGTGGGACTAGCGGGAGCCTCCTACAATGAGCAGTTCTTC. This translates into CASSVGLAGASYNEQFF. This chain connects TRBV5-1 to TRBJ2-1; TRBD2 matches at 14 bases. Trimming cost V 4 bases and J 0 bases; bases outside gene matches: 3. The CDR3 runs 17 residues. In germline, CDR1 is SGHRS, CDR2 YFSETQ. Combining the CDR3 with reference TRBV5-1 and TRBJ2-1 gives the whole variable domain KAGVTQTPRYLIKTRGQQVTLSCSPISGHRSVSWYQQTPGQGLQFLFEYFSETQRNKGNFPGRFSGRQFSNSRSEMNVSTLELGDSALYLCASSVGLAGASYNEQFFGPGTRLTVL.

This chain links TRBV4-3 with TRBJ1-2; D gene ambiguous. Germline assignment: CDR1 LGHNA and CDR2 YSLEER. The CDR3 runs 15 residues. The V end lost 0 bases, the J end lost 5 bases, and 13 bases lay between the germline ends. DNA for the CDR3: TGCGCCAGCAGCCAAGATTTCCCCCTCGGGTATGGCTACACCTTC. As protein: CASSQDFPLGYGYTF.

This clone was observed a single time. The chain uses TRBV4-3 and TRBJ2-3; 9 bases are a match to TRBD2. The V gene end was trimmed by 0 bases and the J gene end by 4 bases; junction bases not matched to a gene: 11. This CDR3 contains 18 residues. Germline loops: CDR1 LGHNA, CDR2 YSLEER. The CDR3 here is CASSQDILGLASADTQYF. Written as DNA, the CDR3 is TGCGCCAGCAGCCAAGACATTCTCGGACTAGCGAGCGCAGATACGCAGTATTTT.

The chain recombines TRBV13 with TRBJ2-1, with D uncertain. V lost 3 bases to trimming and J lost 3 bases, with 12 bases between them. Germline loops: CDR1 PRHDT, CDR2 FYEKMQ (reference sequence). The CDR3 runs 15 residues. This CDR3 reads CASSLGLGDYNEQFF. The CDR3 nucleotides are TGTGCCAGCAGCTTGGGTCTAGGTGACTACAATGAGCAGTTCTTC.

Of note for this clone: This sample also contains other DNA sequences that code for the same CDR3. The rearrangement links TRBV6-5 to TRBJ2-3; the D gene is possibly TRBD2 (6 bases). Looked up from germline, CDR1 is MNHEY and CDR2 is SVGAGI. This CDR3 region has 14 residues. Trimming left V 0 bases short and J 6 bases short, with 10 bases between. CDR3 DNA sequence: TGTGCCAGCAGTTACTCCGGGGGTTGGGATACGCAGTATTTT. Translating gives CASSYSGGWDTQYF.

The chain carries TRBV7-9 and TRBJ2-3; D call uncertain. V gave up 5 bases and J gave up 6 bases, with 9 bases separating them. The CDR3 has 12 amino acids. Germline values: CDR1 SEHNR, CDR2 FQNEAQ (reference sequence). In nucleotides, the CDR3 is TGTGCCAGCAGCCTAATGGGGGATACGCAGTATTTT. Residues: CASSLMGDTQYF.

This clone appeared a single time. V gene TRBV15 combines with J gene TRBJ1-5; D is perhaps TRBD1 (5 bases). V was trimmed by 5 bases and J by 7 bases, leaving 15 bases between them. Per the germline V gene, CDR1 is LNHNV and CDR2 is YYDKDF (reference sequence). This CDR3 is 14 amino acids long. The CDR3 reads CATSGGGVFQPQHF. In DNA, the CDR3 is TGTGCCACCAGCGGCGGGGGGGTATTCCAGCCCCAGCATTTT.

The chain uses TRBV5-1 and TRBJ2-3; D gene uncertain. Germline V lookup: CDR1 SGHRS, CDR2 YFSETQ. Trimming pared 1 base from V and 2 bases from J, leaving 8 bases between. This CDR3 comprises 14 residues. CDR3 DNA sequence: TGCGCCAGCAGCTTGAGTCTACCCACAGATACGCAGTATTTT. It is translated as CASSLSLPTDTQYF.

This clone was detected once. This same CDR3 is encoded by further DNA sequences in the sample. V and J are TRBV7-3 and TRBJ2-3, with D maybe TRBD1 (6 bases). The V and J ends lost 5 bases and 1 base respectively, with 13 bases between them. This CDR3 contains 15 residues. Germline values: CDR1 SGHTA, CDR2 FQGTGA. CDR3 sequence: CASSPTSGGTDTQYF. In nucleotides, the CDR3 is TGTGCCAGCAGCCCAACGTCAGGGGGCACAGATACGCAGTATTTT.

The V and J genes are TRBV11-2 and TRBJ2-7, with TRBD1 as a possible D gene (8 bases). From germline, CDR1 is SGHAT and CDR2 FQNNGV. V shed 5 bases and J shed 2 bases, with 13 bases lying between them. The CDR3 loop spans 14 amino acids. The CDR3, as DNA: TGTGCCAGCAGCCAGGGGGCGGGAGCCTACGAGCAGTACTTC. It is translated as CASSQGAGAYEQYF.

This clone was observed a single time. V and J are TRBV7-6 and TRBJ2-1, with D tentatively TRBD2 (6 bases). Trimming removed 0 bases at V and 1 base at J, with 13 bases between. The CDR3 has 17 residues. CDR1 is SGHVS and CDR2 is FNYEAQ in the germline V gene. CDR3 nucleotides: TGTGCCAGCAGCTTAGCGCTAGGGACTGAATCCTACAATGAGCAGTTCTTC. Its translation: CASSLALGTESYNEQFF.

The chain links TRBV28 to TRBJ2-2; the D gene could be TRBD1 or TRBD2 (6 bases each). The CDR3 has 17 residues. V was trimmed by 1 base and J by 0 bases, leaving 12 bases between them. Germline V gene sequence: CDR1 MDHEN, CDR2 SYDVKM. The CDR3 nucleotides are TGTGCCAGCAGTTTATCTAGGGGGACTTCGAACACCGGGGAGCTGTTTTTT. Amino acids: CASSLSRGTSNTGELFF.

This clone appeared a single time. V is TRBV4-1 and J is TRBJ2-2; no reliable D call. The germline V gene encodes CDR1 MGHRA and CDR2 YSYEKL. CDR3 length: 16 residues. With 1 base removed from V and 5 bases from J, the gap between germline ends came to 14 bases. CDR3 sequence (DNA): TGCGCCAGCAGCCAAGGTGGTGCAGCTTTGACCGGGGAGCTGTTTTTT. It specifies CASSQGGAALTGELFF.